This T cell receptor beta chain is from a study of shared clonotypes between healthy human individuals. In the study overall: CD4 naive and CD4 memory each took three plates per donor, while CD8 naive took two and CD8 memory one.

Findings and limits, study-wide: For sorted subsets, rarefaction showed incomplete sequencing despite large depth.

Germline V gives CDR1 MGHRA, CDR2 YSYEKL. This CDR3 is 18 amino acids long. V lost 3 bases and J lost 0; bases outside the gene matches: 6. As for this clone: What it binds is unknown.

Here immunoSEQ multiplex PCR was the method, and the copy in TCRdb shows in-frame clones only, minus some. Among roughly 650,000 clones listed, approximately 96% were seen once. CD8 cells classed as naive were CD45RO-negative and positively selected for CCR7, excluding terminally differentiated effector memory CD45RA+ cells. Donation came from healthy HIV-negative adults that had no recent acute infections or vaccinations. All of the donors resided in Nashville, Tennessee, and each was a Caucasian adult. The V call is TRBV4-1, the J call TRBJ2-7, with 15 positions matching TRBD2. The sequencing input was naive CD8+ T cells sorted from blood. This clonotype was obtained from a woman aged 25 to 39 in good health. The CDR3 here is CASSHGTSGRKGSYEQYF. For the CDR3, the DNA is TGCGCCAGCAGCCACGGGACTAGCGGGAGGAAGGGCTCCTACGAGCAGTACTTC.